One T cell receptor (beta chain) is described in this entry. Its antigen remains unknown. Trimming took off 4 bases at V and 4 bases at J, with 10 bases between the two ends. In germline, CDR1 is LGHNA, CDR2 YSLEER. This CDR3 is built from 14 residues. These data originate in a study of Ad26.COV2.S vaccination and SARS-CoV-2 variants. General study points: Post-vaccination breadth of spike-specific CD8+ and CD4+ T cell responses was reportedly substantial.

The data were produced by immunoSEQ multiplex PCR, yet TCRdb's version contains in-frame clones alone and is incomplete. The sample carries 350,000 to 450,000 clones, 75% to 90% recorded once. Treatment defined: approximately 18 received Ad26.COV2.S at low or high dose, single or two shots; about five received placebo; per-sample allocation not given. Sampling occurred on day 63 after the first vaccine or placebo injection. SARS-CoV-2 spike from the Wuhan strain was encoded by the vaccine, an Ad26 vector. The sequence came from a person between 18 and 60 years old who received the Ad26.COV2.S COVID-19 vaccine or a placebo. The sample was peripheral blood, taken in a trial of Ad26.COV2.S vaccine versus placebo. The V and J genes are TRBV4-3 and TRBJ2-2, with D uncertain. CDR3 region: CASSRESSTGELFF. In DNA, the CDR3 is TGCGCCAGCAGCCGCGAGTCTTCCACCGGGGAGCTGTTTTTT.